Below are 32 T cell receptor beta chains sequenced from a single sample in a study of Tregs in tolerant kidney transplant recipients. The repertoire was sequenced with immunoSEQ multiplex PCR; TCRdb's copy has only in-frame clones and lacks some. Among tens of thousands of clones listed, 90% to 95% were seen once. The material sequenced was CD4+ T cells from blood, taken before the transplant. The receptors were sampled from a human donor who received a combined kidney and bone marrow transplant.

The V and J genes are TRBV7-2 and TRBJ1-2, with 8 bases identical to TRBD1. CDR3 length equals 14 residues. Per the germline V gene, CDR1 is SGHTA and CDR2 is FQGNSA. The ends lost 4 bases at V and 4 bases at J; junction bases unmatched: 5. The CDR3: CASSSTGVSYGYTF. In DNA, the CDR3 is TGTGCCAGCAGCTCGACAGGGGTCAGCTATGGCTACACCTTC.

This chain joins TRBV2 and TRBJ1-2; TRBD1 matches 7 bases. From germline, CDR1 is SNHLY and CDR2 FYNNEI. The J segment lost 1 base and the V segment lost 11 bases, leaving 7 bases of the junction unmatched. CDR3 length: 13 amino acids. CDR3 bases: TGTGCCCCCGGGACAGAGTATAACTATGGCTACACCTTC. This codes for CAPGTEYNYGYTF.

The gene calls are TRBV27 and TRBJ1-4; 7 nucleotides line up with TRBD1. CDR1 and CDR2 from the germline V gene are MNHEY and SMNVEV (reference sequence). Trimming cost V 5 bases and J 7 bases; bases outside gene matches: 7. The CDR3 is 14 amino acids. Written as DNA, the CDR3 is TGTGCCAGCAGTCCCGCCTGGGACAGTGAAAAACTGTTTTTT. It translates to CASSPAWDSEKLFF.

The chain combines TRBV6-5 with TRBJ2-3; weak D call: TRBD1 (6 bases). Germline V lookup: CDR1 MNHEY, CDR2 SVGAGI. The CDR3 has 16 residues. The ends were cut back, 4 bases at V and 5 bases at J, with 19 bases in the middle. In DNA form, the CDR3 reads TGTGCCAGCAGTTGGGGGCAGGGCATCGCGAAAGATACGCAGTATTTT. It specifies CASSWGQGIAKDTQYF.

On this clone: Sequence at one end of the junction differs from germline and may be a read error. The sample carries other DNA sequences with the same CDR3. This chain links TRBV5-1 with TRBJ1-6; no clear D. The length of the CDR3 is 17 residues. Germline V gene lookup returns CDR1 SGHRS and CDR2 YFSETQ. The CDR3 reads CASSLAGMEGYNSPLHF. CDR3 nucleotide sequence: TGCGCCAGCAGCTTGGCCGGGATGGAGGGCTATAATTCCCCCCTCCACTTT. Full variable domain (outside the CDR3, taken from reference TRBV5-1 and TRBJ1-6): KAGVTQTPRYLIKTRGQQVTLSCSPISGHRSVSWYQQTPGQGLQFLFEYFSETQRNKGNFPGRFSGRQFSNSRSEMNVSTLELGDSALYLCASSLAGMEGYNSPLHFGNGTRLTVT.

This chain links TRBV9 with TRBJ2-7; 10 bases are a match to TRBD1. The CDR3 covers 17 residues. Trimming cost V 0 bases and J 4 bases; bases outside gene matches: 10. From germline, CDR1 is SGDLS and CDR2 YYNGEE. Here the CDR3 reads CASSVGLGDRGPYEQYF. The CDR3 DNA sequence: TGTGCCAGCAGCGTAGGCCTCGGGGACAGGGGTCCGTACGAGCAGTACTTC.

The chain joins TRBV6-5 to TRBJ1-5, with D possibly being TRBD1 (6 bases). The CDR3 spans 13 residues. V lost 5 bases to trimming and J lost 6 bases, with 11 bases between them. Germline lookup yields CDR1 MNHEY and CDR2 SVGAGI. CDR3 sequence: CASSVTGIQPQHF. CDR3 DNA sequence: TGTGCCAGCAGTGTAACAGGGATTCAGCCCCAGCATTTT.

The count of this clone is one. The chain has TRBV7-2 and TRBJ2-7; TRBD1 matches at 10 bases. The V gene's germline CDR1 is SGHTA and CDR2 FQGNSA. V lost 1 base, J lost 7 bases, and 13 bases stayed unmatched. The CDR3 is 17 amino acids. The CDR3 region has the DNA TGTGCCAGCAGCTTAGGGGCTCCGGGACAGGGGCTCTCGGAGCAGTACTTC. Translated: CASSLGAPGQGLSEQYF.

The chain employs TRBV4-2 and TRBJ1-2; maybe TRBD1 (5 bases). The CDR3 has 17 amino acids. In germline, CDR1 is LGHNA, CDR2 YNFKEQ. V was pared by 1 base and J by 3 bases, with 18 bases between. The CDR3 loop is CASSQVVDGQGDYGYTF. The CDR3 region has the DNA TGTGCCAGCAGCCAAGTTGTAGATGGCCAGGGCGACTATGGCTACACCTTC.

The V gene is TRBV7-3, the J gene TRBJ2-1; possible D gene TRBD1, 6 bases. Trimming pared 2 bases from V and 0 bases from J, leaving 8 bases between. The CDR3 extends over 15 amino acids. Looked up from germline, CDR1 is SGHTA and CDR2 is FQGTGA. CDR3 in amino acids: CASSLADSSYNEQFF. In DNA, the CDR3 is TGTGCCAGCAGCTTAGCGGACAGCTCCTACAATGAGCAGTTCTTC.

CDR3 nucleotide sequence: TGTGCCAGCAGCTTCCTCGCGGGAGTGAATTTGCAGTTCTTC. Protein product: CASSFLAGVNLQFF. The chain joins TRBV7-9 to TRBJ2-1, with 7 bases matching TRBD2. CDR3 length: 14 residues. Germline CDR1 reads SEHNR; CDR2 reads FQNEAQ (reference sequence). The V gene end was trimmed by 3 bases and the J gene end by 12 bases; junction bases not matched to a gene: 11.

V gene TRBV4-2 combines with J gene TRBJ2-5; 11 positions agree with TRBD2. TRBJ2-7 explains the end of the DNA better; the J call may be wrong. The germline CDR1 and CDR2 sequences are LGHNA and YNFKEQ. The CDR3 sequence is 14 residues long. CDR3 DNA sequence: TGTGCCAGCAGCCCTATACTAGCGGGAGCCGAGCAGTACTTC. Translating it yields CASSPILAGAEQYF.

The chain recombines TRBV11-3 with TRBJ2-1; 13 nucleotides line up with TRBD2. Germline V gives CDR1 SGHNT, CDR2 YENEEA. The CDR3 length is 17 residues. The V and J ends lost 5 bases and 2 bases, in that order; junction bases with no gene match: 6. CDR3: CASSPRTSGRTYNEQFF. Here the CDR3 DNA reads TGTGCCAGCAGCCCCCGGACTAGCGGGAGAACCTACAATGAGCAGTTCTTC. The full variable domain, completed using reference TRBV11-3 and TRBJ2-1, is EAGVVQSPRYKIIEKKQPVAFWCNPISGHNTLYWYLQNLGQGPELLIRYENEEAVDDSQLPKDRFSAERLKGVDSTLKIQPAELGDSAVYLCASSPRTSGRTYNEQFFGPGTRLTVL.

The CDR3 DNA sequence: TGTGCCAGCAGCCCGGGACTAGCTGTAGATACGCAGTATTTT. It yields the protein CASSPGLAVDTQYF. V and J are TRBV6-1 and TRBJ2-3, with 9 bases that match TRBD2. The CDR3 is made up of 14 amino acids. V gave up 6 bases and J gave up 5 bases; unmatched junction bases: 6. Germline V lookup: CDR1 MNHNS, CDR2 SASEGT.

As regards this clone: Other nucleotide sequences in the sample specify the same CDR3. V usage is TRBV6-5 and J usage is TRBJ1-6, with no clear D. CDR1 is MNHEY and CDR2 is SVGAGI in the germline V gene. The length of the CDR3 is 13 residues. V lost 0 bases and J lost 10, with 7 bases in between. The CDR3 region has the DNA TGTGCCAGCAGTTACTCGGAGTCGTCACCCCTCCACTTT. Translating gives CASSYSESSPLHF.

CDR3 amino acids: CASTEAGGQYF. The CDR3 nucleotides read TGTGCCAGCACCGAGGCCGGAGGGCAGTATTTT. The chain has TRBV2 and TRBJ2-3; tentative D call: TRBD2 (5 bases). Germline assignment: CDR1 SNHLY and CDR2 FYNNEI. V lost 7 bases and J 11 bases, leaving 13 bases between the germline ends. This CDR3 spans 11 amino acids.

The CDR3 region is CASSPTVYYGYTF. The CDR3 region has the DNA TGCGCCAGCAGCCCCACAGTTTACTATGGCTACACCTTC. This rearrangement joins TRBV4-3 to TRBJ1-2; no reliable D call. CDR1 LGHNA and CDR2 YSLEER come from the germline V gene. This CDR3 has 13 residues. Trimming took off 4 bases at V and 3 bases at J, with 9 bases between the two ends.

The rearrangement uses TRBV7-9 and TRBJ1-5, with 7 bases matching TRBD1. Germline V lookup: CDR1 SEHNR, CDR2 FQNEAQ (reference sequence). The CDR3 extends over 16 amino acids. Trimming removed 5 bases from V and 4 bases from J; junction bases left unmatched: 11. DNA for the CDR3: TGTGCCAGCAGCCTCAACAGGGGACGAAAAAATCAGCCCCAGCATTTT. Translation: CASSLNRGRKNQPQHF.

This chain links TRBV4-1 with TRBJ2-1, with 7 bases aligning to TRBD2. The germline gives CDR1 MGHRA, CDR2 YSYEKL. The V and J ends lost 1 base and 8 bases, in that order; junction bases with no gene match: 8. CDR3 length: 15 amino acids. The CDR3 is CASSQAGGLMDEQFF. The CDR3, as DNA: TGCGCCAGCAGCCAAGCGGGGGGACTAATGGATGAGCAGTTCTTC.

The gene calls are TRBV20-1 and TRBJ2-3; D call uncertain. V gave up 2 bases and J gave up 4 bases, with 4 bases separating them. CDR3 length equals 11 residues. Germline CDR1 and CDR2: DFQATT and SNEGSKA (reference sequence). The CDR3 sequence is CSARHSDTQYF. CDR3 coding DNA: TGCAGTGCTAGACATTCAGATACGCAGTATTTT.

Concerning this clone itself: Other DNA sequences from this sample encode an identical CDR3 as well. The chain recombines TRBV15 with TRBJ2-7; the match to TRBD1 covers 10 bases. The CDR3 runs to 13 residues. V dropped 3 bases and J dropped 4; count of bases not matched to a gene: 0. From germline, CDR1 is LNHNV and CDR2 YYDKDF (reference sequence). CDR3 sequence: CATSRDRGYEQYF. CDR3 DNA: TGTGCCACCAGCAGGGACAGGGGGTACGAGCAGTACTTC. The full variable domain, completed using reference TRBV15 and TRBJ2-7, is DAMVIQNPRYQVTQFGKPVTLSCSQTLNHNVMYWYQQKSSQAPKLLFHYYDKDFNNEADTPDNFQSRRPNTSFCFLDIRSPGLGDTAMYLCATSRDRGYEQYFGPGTRLTVT.

The chain joins TRBV4-3 to TRBJ2-1, with 7 bases aligning to TRBD1. Germline values: CDR1 LGHNA, CDR2 YSLEER. The CDR3 length is 16 residues. V was clipped by 2 bases and J by 2 bases; unmatched bases: 6. The CDR3 loop is CASSQNPGTAYNEQFF. CDR3 bases: TGCGCCAGCAGCCAAAACCCCGGGACAGCCTACAATGAGCAGTTCTTC.

The V and J genes are TRBV13 and TRBJ2-5, with 10 bases fitting TRBD2. The CDR3 totals 15 residues. Germline V gene data show CDR1 as PRHDT and CDR2 as FYEKMQ (reference sequence). Trimming took 2 bases from V and 5 from J; bases not matched to a gene: 5. The CDR3 loop reads CASSLSGRAWETQYF. CDR3 nucleotide sequence: TGTGCCAGCAGCTTAAGCGGGAGGGCTTGGGAGACCCAGTACTTC.

The chain is built from TRBV2 and TRBJ1-2, with TRBD1 matching over 8 bases. J gave up 4 bases and V 6 bases, and 7 bases lay outside the gene matches. CDR1 and CDR2 (germline): SNHLY, FYNNEI. CDR3 length: 14 amino acids. The CDR3 DNA is TGTGCCAGCAGATTAGTGCAGGGGGCCTATGGCTACACCTTC. It encodes CASRLVQGAYGYTF.

The chain carries TRBV5-6 and TRBJ2-1; 8 bases fit TRBD1. Trimming took 3 bases from V and 4 from J; bases not matched to a gene: 9. The CDR3 contains 16 residues. Germline assignment: CDR1 SGHDT and CDR2 YYEEEE. CDR3 region: CASSWESGGGYNEQFF. The CDR3 DNA is TGTGCCAGCAGCTGGGAATCAGGGGGCGGTTACAATGAGCAGTTCTTC.

V gene TRBV28 combines with J gene TRBJ1-1; 7 nucleotides agree with TRBD1. Per the germline V gene, CDR1 is MDHEN and CDR2 is SYDVKM. The V and J ends lost 3 bases and 8 bases, in that order; junction bases with no gene match: 9. The CDR3 has 14 residues. The DNA for the CDR3 is TGTGCCAGCAGTTTGTCCGCAGGGGGAAGAGAAGCTTTCTTT. It specifies CASSLSAGGREAFF.

The CDR3 is CASSRGLAGGAGEQFF. As DNA, the CDR3 is TGTGCCAGCAGCAGAGGACTAGCGGGAGGAGCCGGTGAGCAGTTCTTC. The V call is TRBV7-3, the J call TRBJ2-1, with 14 bases matching TRBD2. Germline assignment: CDR1 SGHTA and CDR2 FQGTGA. The CDR3 loop spans 16 amino acids. After removal of 5 bases from V and 9 bases from J, the junction contained 9 bases not matched to a gene.

The chain links TRBV9 to TRBJ2-3, with a possible D match to TRBD1 (5 bases). Germline CDR1 and CDR2: SGDLS and YYNGEE. V lost 0 bases and J 0 bases, leaving 11 bases between the germline ends. The CDR3 spans 16 residues. CDR3 sequence (DNA): TGTGCCAGCAGCGTAGGAATGGCAGGGAGCACAGATACGCAGTATTTT. It specifies CASSVGMAGSTDTQYF.

The rearrangement joins TRBV29-1 to TRBJ2-1; maybe TRBD2 (6 bases). Germline V gives CDR1 SQVTM, CDR2 ANQGSEA. Deletions cut 1 base from V and 7 bases from J, with 20 bases between. The CDR3 has 16 residues. The CDR3 nucleotides read TGCAGCGTTGAAGGCTTCAGGCGGGGAGGAAAGAATGAGCAGTTCTTC. It is translated as CSVEGFRRGGKNEQFF.

The chain combines TRBV4-2 with TRBJ2-3; TRBD2 is a possible D gene (5 bases). The V and J ends lost 0 bases and 5 bases respectively, with 15 bases between them. Germline V gene data show CDR1 as LGHNA and CDR2 as YNFKEQ. The CDR3 has 16 residues. This chain's CDR3 is CASSQDSGRFVDTQYF. The CDR3 DNA reads TGTGCCAGCAGCCAAGATAGTGGGAGATTTGTAGATACGCAGTATTTT.

The rearrangement uses TRBV29-1 and TRBJ2-2; perhaps TRBD2 as D (6 bases). The CDR3 sequence is 18 residues long. V dropped 4 bases and J dropped 0 bases, with 21 bases sitting between them. Germline CDR1 is SQVTM and CDR2 is ANQGSEA. CDR3 residues: CSVGGERLSASNTGELFF. DNA for the CDR3: TGCAGCGTTGGGGGGGAGAGACTTTCGGCCTCGAACACCGGGGAGCTGTTTTTT.

In its sample, this clone was seen once. The chain has TRBV5-6 and TRBJ1-2, with 9 bases that match TRBD1. V shed 4 bases, J shed 2 bases, and the junction held 6 bases outside the gene matches. The germline V gene encodes CDR1 SGHDT and CDR2 YYEEEE. There are 15 residues in the CDR3. In nucleotides, the CDR3 is TGTGCCAGCAGCCCTTTGACAGGGGGGAACTATGGCTACACCTTC. Its protein is CASSPLTGGNYGYTF.